Described below is a single TCR beta chain sequence and its context. This record belongs to a study of blood T cell repertoires in COVID-19. TCRdb's copy holds only in-frame clones and misses some; the assay was immunoSEQ multiplex PCR. The data show over 350,000 clones, 70% to 90% seen once. Sequencing was carried out using PBMCs or T cells enriched from blood (not recorded which). The TCR sequence derives from a young woman who had recovered from COVID-19.

The CDR3 protein is CASSLGSGQGDEQYF. DNA for the CDR3: TGTGCCAGCAGCTTAGGTTCAGGACAGGGCGACGAGCAGTACTTC. This chain uses TRBV7-9 with TRBJ2-7; 8 bases agree with TRBD1. The CDR3 covers 15 residues. The germline CDR1 and CDR2 sequences are SEHNR and FQNEAQ (reference sequence). The trim removed 1 base at V and 5 bases at J, leaving 7 bases unmatched.